These 16 T cell receptor beta chains were all obtained from the same sample, sequenced in a study of blood T cell repertoires in COVID-19. Using immunoSEQ multiplex PCR, the repertoire was profiled, and TCRdb retains in-frame clones only, with some absent. The data hold 60,000 to 75,000 clones, with 86% observed a single time. Material for sequencing was peripheral blood. Every receptor here comes from a man aged 70 or older with active COVID-19.

To note about this clone: The same CDR3 can be traced to other DNA sequences in this sample. J is TRBJ1-1 and V is TRBV9; tentatively, D is TRBD1 (6 bases). CDR3 length: 14 amino acids. V was clipped by 0 bases and J by 2 bases, with 8 bases between them. In germline, CDR1 is SGDLS, CDR2 YYNGEE. The CDR3 loop reads CASSVAGTNTEAFF. As DNA, the CDR3 is TGTGCCAGCAGCGTAGCAGGGACAAACACTGAAGCTTTCTTT.

The chain is built from TRBV10-3 and TRBJ2-5; the match to TRBD2 covers 9 bases. With V trimmed by 2 bases and J by 2 bases, 3 bases remained unmatched. This CDR3 contains 15 residues. Germline-derived CDR1 and CDR2 are ENHRY and SYGVKD. The CDR3 bases are TGTGCCATCAGTGAGGCTAGCGGGGCACAAGAGACCCAGTACTTC. Its translation is CAISEASGAQETQYF.

The chain links TRBV24-1 to TRBJ2-7; TRBD1 might be the D (5 bases). Deletions cut 1 base from V and 11 bases from J, with 14 bases between. Germline CDR1 reads KGHDR; CDR2 reads SFDVKD. The CDR3 extends over 13 amino acids. The CDR3 DNA reads TGTGCCACCAGTGATTTTAGGTGGGGCAGGGAGTACTTC. Translating gives CATSDFRWGREYF.

The chain couples TRBV5-1 to TRBJ2-1; 8 bases are shared with TRBD2. The J segment lost 9 bases and the V segment lost 4 bases, leaving 12 bases of the junction unmatched. The CDR3 consists of 15 residues. Germline values: CDR1 SGHRS, CDR2 YFSETQ. The CDR3 reads CASSPGGLVAGEQFF. The CDR3 DNA follows: TGCGCCAGCAGCCCGGGGGGACTAGTGGCGGGTGAGCAGTTCTTC.

The chain uses TRBV4-3 and TRBJ1-1; a possible D gene is TRBD1 (6 bases). The germline gives CDR1 LGHNA, CDR2 YSLEER. V was clipped by 0 bases and J by 8 bases, with 13 bases between them. The CDR3 spans 14 residues. As DNA, the CDR3 is TGCGCCAGCAGCCAAGATTGGGCGACAGGAGAAGCTTTCTTT. As protein: CASSQDWATGEAFF.

This clone occurred a few times. This chain uses TRBV15 with TRBJ1-6; 9 bases are shared with TRBD1. Germline CDR1 reads LNHNV; CDR2 reads YYDKDF (reference sequence). The junction had 6 bases not matched to a gene; V was cut back by 1 base and J by 8 bases. CDR3 length equals 16 residues. CDR3 DNA sequence: TGTGCCACCAGCAGAGTCGGGACAGGGATAGATTCACCCCTCCACTTT. This translates into CATSRVGTGIDSPLHF.

The chain recombines TRBV18 with TRBJ1-1; perhaps TRBD1 as D (6 bases). V gave up 2 bases and J gave up 3 bases, with 13 bases separating them. The CDR3 runs to 15 residues. CDR1 and CDR2 (germline): KGHSH, LQKENI. CDR3 residues: CASSPRQVLYTEAFF. The CDR3 nucleotides read TGTGCCAGCTCACCAAGACAGGTCCTATACACTGAAGCTTTCTTT.

This chain connects TRBV5-6 to TRBJ1-1, with 8 positions matching TRBD1. V dropped 4 bases and J dropped 6; count of bases not matched to a gene: 5. Germline lookup yields CDR1 SGHDT and CDR2 YYEEEE. The CDR3 covers 13 residues. The DNA of the CDR3 is TGTGCCAGCAGCAACGGACAGGGTTCTGAAGCTTTCTTT. It codes for CASSNGQGSEAFF. Filled out from reference TRBV5-6 and TRBJ1-1, the complete variable domain reads DAGVTQSPTHLIKTRGQQVTLRCSPKSGHDTVSWYQQALGQGPQFIFQYYEEEERQRGNFPDRFSGHQFPNYSSELNVNALLLGDSALYLCASSNGQGSEAFFGQGTRLTVV.

This clone was found many times. The rearrangement joins TRBV5-6 to TRBJ1-2; 7 bases map to TRBD1. Germline loops: CDR1 SGHDT, CDR2 YYEEEE. The CDR3 length is 14 residues. Trimming removed 3 bases from V and 0 bases from J; junction bases left unmatched: 2. CDR3: CASSWDRSNYGYTF. Here the CDR3 DNA reads TGTGCCAGCAGCTGGGACAGATCTAACTATGGCTACACCTTC.

The chain is built from TRBV7-2 and TRBJ2-2; 11 bases agree with TRBD2. V shed 7 bases and J 6 bases; nucleotides not matched to a gene: 16. CDR1 SGHTA and CDR2 FQGNSA come from the germline V gene. This CDR3 is 18 amino acids long. CDR3 in DNA: TGTGCCAGCAAAATCCCGGGACTAGCGGCCAACAGGGCCGGGGAGCTGTTTTTT. This codes for CASKIPGLAANRAGELFF. Complete variable domain (other parts from reference TRBV7-2 and TRBJ2-2): GAGVSQSPSNKVTEKGKDVELRCDPISGHTALYWYRQSLGQGLEFLIYFQGNSAPDKSGLPSDRFSAERTGGSVSTLTIQRTQQEDSAVYLCASKIPGLAANRAGELFFGEGSRLTVL.

The gene calls are TRBV6-1 and TRBJ1-3; TRBD1 might be the D (5 bases). This CDR3 contains 14 residues. Per the germline V gene, CDR1 is MNHNS and CDR2 is SASEGT. V dropped 0 bases and J dropped 9 bases, with 12 bases sitting between them. CDR3 region: CASSEAGRWGTIYF. In DNA, the CDR3 is TGTGCCAGCAGTGAAGCGGGGCGCTGGGGCACCATATATTTT.

This chain connects TRBV7-9 to TRBJ1-3, with D hard to call. V dropped 7 bases and J dropped 4 bases, with 14 bases sitting between them. The CDR3 is 14 residues long. Germline V CDR1 and CDR2: SEHNR, FQNEAQ (reference sequence). CDR3 in DNA: TGTGCCAGCACCTCCCGGGGATCCGGAAACACCATATATTTT. Translating it yields CASTSRGSGNTIYF.

The chain recombines TRBV5-5 with TRBJ1-5; D remains ambiguous. Trimming removed 0 bases at V and 0 bases at J, with 10 bases between. Germline V gene data show CDR1 as SGHKS and CDR2 as YYEKEE (reference sequence). This CDR3 is built from 16 residues. CDR3 coding DNA: TGTGCCAGCAGCTTGGTGGCAAGTTATAGCAATCAGCCCCAGCATTTT. This codes for CASSLVASYSNQPQHF.

The chain's CDR3 is CAWSWAGAYEQYF. The CDR3 coding sequence is TGTGCCTGGAGTTGGGCGGGGGCCTACGAGCAGTACTTC. The genes are TRBV30 and TRBJ2-7, with 7 bases that match TRBD2. The V segment lost 2 bases and the J segment 2 bases; nucleotides outside the gene matches: 3. Looked up from germline, CDR1 is GTSNPN and CDR2 is SVGIG (reference sequence). This CDR3 spans 13 amino acids.

The CDR3 DNA reads as TGTGCCAGCAGCCCCCTAGCGGTGGGGGAGACCCAGTACTTC. This codes for CASSPLAVGETQYF. This chain joins TRBV7-2 and TRBJ2-5; the match to TRBD2 covers 7 bases. The V gene's germline CDR1 is SGHTA and CDR2 FQGNSA. The V gene end was trimmed by 5 bases and the J gene end by 5 bases; junction bases not matched to a gene: 8. CDR3 size: 14 residues.

This clone came up once. The genes are TRBV5-1 and TRBJ2-7; D is ambiguous. Per the germline V gene, CDR1 is SGHRS and CDR2 is YFSETQ. This CDR3 has 15 amino acids. The V end lost 3 bases, the J end lost 3 bases, and 16 bases lay between the germline ends. This CDR3 reads CASSYGSAVLYEQYF. CDR3 nucleotide sequence: TGCGCCAGCAGCTATGGATCCGCGGTCCTCTACGAGCAGTACTTC.